This T cell receptor beta chain derives from a study of OX40 agonist ivuxolimab in advanced cancers. Libraries were prepared by immunoSEQ multiplex PCR; TCRdb keeps only in-frame clonotypes and omits some of them. The top ten hold 20% to 30% of the sample, which has about 13,000 clones, 67% seen once. The CDR3 runs 14 residues. V was trimmed by 4 bases and J by 9 bases, leaving 13 bases between them. Per the germline V gene, CDR1 is MNHEY and CDR2 is SMNVEV (reference sequence). V usage is TRBV27 and J usage is TRBJ1-6; D might be TRBD1 (6 bases). The sample in question was CD4+ or CD8+ T cells sorted from blood, obtained in a trial of the OX40 agonist ivuxolimab. The TCR comes from an adult with an advanced solid tumor such as melanoma, head and neck, liver or kidney cancer. In DNA, the CDR3 is TGTGCCAGCAGTTCGCGCAGGGGAGGTTCACCCCTCCACTTT. This sequence encodes CASSSRRGGSPLHF.